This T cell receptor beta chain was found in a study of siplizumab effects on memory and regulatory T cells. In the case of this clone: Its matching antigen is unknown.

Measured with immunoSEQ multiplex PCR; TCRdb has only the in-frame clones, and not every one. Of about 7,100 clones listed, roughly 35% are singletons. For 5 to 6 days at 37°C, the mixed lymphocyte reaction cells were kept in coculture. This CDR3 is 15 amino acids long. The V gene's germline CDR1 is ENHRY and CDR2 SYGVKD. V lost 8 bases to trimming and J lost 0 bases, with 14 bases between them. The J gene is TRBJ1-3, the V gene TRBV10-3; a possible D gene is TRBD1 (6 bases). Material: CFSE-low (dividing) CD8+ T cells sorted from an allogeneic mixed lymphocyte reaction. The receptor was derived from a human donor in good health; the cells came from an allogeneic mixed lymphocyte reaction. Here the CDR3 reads CAIGGQGTSGNTIYF. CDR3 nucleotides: TGTGCCATCGGGGGGCAGGGGACCTCTGGAAACACCATATATTTT.